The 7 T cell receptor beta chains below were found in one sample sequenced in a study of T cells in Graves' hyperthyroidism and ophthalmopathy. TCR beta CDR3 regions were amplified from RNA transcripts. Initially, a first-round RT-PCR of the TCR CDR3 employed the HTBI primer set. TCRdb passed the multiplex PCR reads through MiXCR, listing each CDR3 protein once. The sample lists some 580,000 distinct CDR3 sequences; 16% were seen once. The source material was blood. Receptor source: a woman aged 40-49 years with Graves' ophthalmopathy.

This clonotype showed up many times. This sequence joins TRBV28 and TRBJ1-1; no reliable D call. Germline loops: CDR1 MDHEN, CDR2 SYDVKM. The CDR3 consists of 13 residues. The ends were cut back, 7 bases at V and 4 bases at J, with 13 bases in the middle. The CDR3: CASTSGLGTEAFF. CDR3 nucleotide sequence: TGTGCCAGCACCTCCGGGTTGGGCACTGAAGCTTTCTTT.

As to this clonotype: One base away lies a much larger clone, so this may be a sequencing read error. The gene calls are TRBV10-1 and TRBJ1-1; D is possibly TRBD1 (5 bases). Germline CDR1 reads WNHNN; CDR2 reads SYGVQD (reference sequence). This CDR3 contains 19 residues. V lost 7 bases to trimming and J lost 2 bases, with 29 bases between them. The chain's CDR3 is CASKGSVLGRDRKNTEAFF. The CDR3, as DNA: TGCGCCAGCAAAGGAAGCGTTTTAGGCAGGGATCGCAAAAACACTGAAGCTTTCTTT.

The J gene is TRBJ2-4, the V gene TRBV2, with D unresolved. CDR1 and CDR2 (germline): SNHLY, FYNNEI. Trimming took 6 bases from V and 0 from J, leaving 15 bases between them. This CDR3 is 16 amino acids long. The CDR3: CASSHRPSIAKNIQYF. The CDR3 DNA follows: TGTGCCAGCAGCCATCGACCCTCGATAGCCAAAAACATTCAGTACTTC.

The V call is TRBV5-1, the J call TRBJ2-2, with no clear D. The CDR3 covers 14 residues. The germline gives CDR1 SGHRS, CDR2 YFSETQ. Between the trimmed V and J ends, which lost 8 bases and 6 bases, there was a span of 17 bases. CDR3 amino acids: CASADRQGPGELFF. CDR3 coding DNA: TGCGCCAGTGCCGATCGACAAGGGCCCGGGGAGCTGTTTTTT.

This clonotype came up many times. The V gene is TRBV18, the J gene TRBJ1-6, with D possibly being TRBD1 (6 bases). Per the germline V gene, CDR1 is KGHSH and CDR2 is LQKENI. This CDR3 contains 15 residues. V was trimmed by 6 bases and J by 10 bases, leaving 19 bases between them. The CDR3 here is CASSSGQGQGSPLHF. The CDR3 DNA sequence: TGTGCCAGCTCCTCGGGCCAGGGGCAGGGATCACCCCTCCACTTT.

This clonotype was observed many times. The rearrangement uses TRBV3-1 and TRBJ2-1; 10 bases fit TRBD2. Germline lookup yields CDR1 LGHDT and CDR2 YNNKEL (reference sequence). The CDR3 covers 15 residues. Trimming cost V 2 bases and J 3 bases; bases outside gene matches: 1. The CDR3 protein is CASSQPSGSYNEQFF. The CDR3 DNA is TGTGCCAGCAGCCAACCTAGCGGGAGCTACAATGAGCAGTTCTTC.

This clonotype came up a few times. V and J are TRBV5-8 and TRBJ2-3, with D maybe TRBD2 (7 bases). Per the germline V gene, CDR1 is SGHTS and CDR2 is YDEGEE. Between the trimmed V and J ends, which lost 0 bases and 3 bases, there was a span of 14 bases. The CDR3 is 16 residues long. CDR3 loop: CASSLGGGGRTDTQYF. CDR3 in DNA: TGTGCCAGCAGCTTGGGAGGCGGGGGCCGAACAGATACGCAGTATTTT.